This T cell receptor beta chain was captured by sequencing in a study of identifying expanded T cells in peripheral blood (dated by TCRdb to between 2018 and 2020). General notes on the study: Separate aliquots of the same genomic DNA pool were sequenced to produce technical replicates, and four replicates were compared in pairs. Study-wide conclusions, independent of this receptor: The authors expected biological variance in healthy repertoires might increase further over much longer intervals such as months to years. Approximately 1.2 differentially abundant clones were flagged by the binomial model between technical replicates, whereas about 16 and 19 were flagged over around two weeks and four weeks, respectively. The beta-binomial model significantly reduced the number of clones called differentially abundant and the false-positive rate across all healthy-donor time intervals. In all healthy donors, the variance in clone template counts between samples taken around 14 days apart rose significantly as total template count increased.

During the collection period, no immune events, such as infections, were documented for the healthy donors. Blood repertoires from healthy donors were used as a training cohort for calibrating time-dependent variance in a beta-binomial model of differential abundance of T-cell clones. The training cohort included 10 or so healthy donors, of whom 3 were female and 7 were male. Donor ages ranged from roughly 25 to 65 years, with an average of roughly 47 years. Whole blood from each healthy donor was obtained from a commercial supplier and was collected at three time points two to three weeks apart. Genomic DNA was extracted from unsorted whole blood for immunosequencing. Spanning cysteine to phenylalanine, the CDR3 consists of 14 amino acids. Here the CDR3 DNA is all that survives: 42 bases in frame from base 1. The V and J ends are trimmed by 3 bases and 4 bases, leaving 12 bases between them. From a lookup of the germline V gene (reference sequence), CDR1 and CDR2 are LNHDA and SQIVND.

TCRbeta CDR3 regions were profiled with the immunoSEQ Assay using bias-controlled multiplex PCR amplification of genomic DNA. Concerning the study's data processing: To quantify the absolute abundance of each unique TCRbeta CDR3 region, the sequences were collapsed and filtered. Two models were used to test differential abundance: a binomial model (Fisher-equivalent) and a beta-binomial model that adds time-dependent variance fitted from healthy donors. Clones with fewer than 5 combined templates were excluded, and clones with Benjamini-Hochberg FDR below 0.01 were called differentially abundant. Beta-binomial variance was modeled as a function of total template count across the two samples using the form v = (b*log(k)+a)^2. Sourced from immuneACCESS, this table was stored by TCRdb with only in-frame sequences that have V and J called. A share of the clones is absent; for the studies checked, an unresolved V gene accounts for under half, and the remainder has no known explanation. D and trimming come from the DNA, and the V and J calls and clone size come from that table. The sample records under 130,000 clones, about 89% of which are singletons. 15% to 20% of the sample is held by the ten biggest clonotypes.

Regarding this clone: No cognate antigen has been identified for it. Qualities for individual bases were not recorded, and no much larger clone is one base off.

The V and J genes are TRBV19 and TRBJ1-2, with the D gene not clear enough to name. Material: blood. The clonotype comes from a person aged 18 to 75 in good health. The base sequence is TGTGCCAGTAGTATCGAACATAACGGCTATGGCTACACCTTC. Its protein is CASSIEHNGYGYTF.